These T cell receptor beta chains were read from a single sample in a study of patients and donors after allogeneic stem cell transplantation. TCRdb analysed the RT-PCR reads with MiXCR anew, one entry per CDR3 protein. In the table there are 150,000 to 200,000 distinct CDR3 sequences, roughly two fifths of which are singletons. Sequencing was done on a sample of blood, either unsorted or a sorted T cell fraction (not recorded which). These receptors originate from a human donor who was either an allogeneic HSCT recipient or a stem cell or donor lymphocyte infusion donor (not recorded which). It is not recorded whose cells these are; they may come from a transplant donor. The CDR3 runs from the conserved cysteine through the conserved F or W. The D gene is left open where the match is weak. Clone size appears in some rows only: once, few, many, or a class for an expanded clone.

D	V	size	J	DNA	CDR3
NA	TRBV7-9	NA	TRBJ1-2	TGTGCCAGCAGTTTGTCGGACAGAACAATTAGAGCTAACTATGGCTACACCTTC	CASSLSDRTIRANYGYTF
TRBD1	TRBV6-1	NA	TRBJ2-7	TGTGCCAGCAGTGGGGACAGGGCTTTCTCCTACGAGCAGTACTTC	CASSGDRAFSYEQYF
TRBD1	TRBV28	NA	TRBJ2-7	TGTGCCAGCAGTCCCTCCGGGACAGGGTACTACGAGCAGTACTTC	CASSPSGTGYYEQYF
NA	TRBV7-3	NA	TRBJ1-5	TGTGCCAGCAGCTCACAACGAAATCAGCCCCAGCATTTT	CASSSQRNQPQHF
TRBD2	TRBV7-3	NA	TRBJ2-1	TGTGCCAGCAGCTCCAGCGGGAACTCCTACAATGAGCAGTTCTTC	CASSSSGNSYNEQFF
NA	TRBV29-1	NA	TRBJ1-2	TGCAGCGTTGAACCCCTAGGAGAAGGCTACACCTTC	CSVEPLGEGYTF
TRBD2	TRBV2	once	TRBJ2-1	TGTGCCAGCAGTGAAGGAGGGCTAGCGGCAAACTACAATGAGCAGTTCTTC	CASSEGGLAANYNEQFF
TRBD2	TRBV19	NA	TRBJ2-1	TGTGCCAGTAGAGGTGGCGCTAGCGGTGCCAATGAGCAGTTCTTC	CASRGGASGANEQFF
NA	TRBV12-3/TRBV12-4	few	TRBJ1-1	TGTGCCAGCAGTTCGAGAGGATGGGGCATGAACACTGAAGCTTTCTTT	CASSSRGWGMNTEAFF
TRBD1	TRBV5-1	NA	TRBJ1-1	TGCGCCAGCACAACCGGGACAGGGGGTTATGAAGCTTTCTTT	CASTTGTGGYEAFF
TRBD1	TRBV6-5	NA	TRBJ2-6	TGTGCCAGCAGTTACGGACAGGGAGGTTCTGGGGCCAACGTCCTGACTTTC	CASSYGQGGSGANVLTF
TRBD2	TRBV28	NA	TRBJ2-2	TGTGCCAGCAGTCCGCAGCGGGAGAGGACCGGGGAGCTGTTTTTT	CASSPQRERTGELFF
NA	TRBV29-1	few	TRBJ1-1	TGCAGCGCCGTTTCCCCGCAGGATGGGAACACTGAAGCTTTCTTT	CSAVSPQDGNTEAFF
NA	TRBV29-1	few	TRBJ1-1	TGCAGCGTTGTAACTTACACTGAAGCTTTCTTT	CSVVTYTEAFF
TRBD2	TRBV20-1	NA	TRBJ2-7	TGCAGTGCTAGAGGGACTAGCGGGAGCTACGAGCAGTACTTC	CSARGTSGSYEQYF
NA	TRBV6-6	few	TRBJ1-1	TGTGCCAGCACCAAAGCGGGAGTGTTGGGGCCCAACACTGAAGCTTTCTTT	CASTKAGVLGPNTEAFF
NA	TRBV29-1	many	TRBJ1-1	TGCAGCGTTGAGGAGGGGGTAGCCACTGAAGCTTTCTTT	CSVEEGVATEAFF
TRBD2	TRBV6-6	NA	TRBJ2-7	TGTGCCAGCAGCCCCCAGAACAGCGGGAGCTACGAGCAGTACTTC	CASSPQNSGSYEQYF
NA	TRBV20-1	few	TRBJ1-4	TGCAGTGCTCTAAGGGGCGGCAGTAATGAAAAACTGTTTTTT	CSALRGGSNEKLFF
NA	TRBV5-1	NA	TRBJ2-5	TGCGCCAGCAGCTTGGCGGCTAGGCTGGGGGCTGAGACCCAGTACTTC	CASSLAARLGAETQYF
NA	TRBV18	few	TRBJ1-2	TGTGCCAGCTCACCAGTCGGAAGTAGAGGCTACACCTTC	CASSPVGSRGYTF
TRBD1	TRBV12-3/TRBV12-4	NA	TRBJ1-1	TGTGCCAGCAGGCCGACAGGGCTTAGCGGTGAAGCTTTCTTT	CASRPTGLSGEAFF
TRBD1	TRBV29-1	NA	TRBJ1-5	TGCAGCGTTGGGTACGGGACAGGCAATCAGCCCCAGCATTTT	CSVGYGTGNQPQHF
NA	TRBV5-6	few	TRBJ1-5	TGTGCCAGCAGCTTCTCCGGGGGGCTGGGGAATCAGCCCCAGCATTTT	CASSFSGGLGNQPQHF
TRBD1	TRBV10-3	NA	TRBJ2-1	TGTGCCATGGGGGACAGGGGATTCGTTGAGCAGTTCTTC	CAMGDRGFVEQFF
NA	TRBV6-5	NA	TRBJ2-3	TGTGCCAGCAGTCGACCCCCAGATACGCAGTATTTT	CASSRPPDTQYF
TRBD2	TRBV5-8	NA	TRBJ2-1	TGTGCCAGCAGCTTCAGCGGGGCCTACAATGAGCAGTTCTTC	CASSFSGAYNEQFF
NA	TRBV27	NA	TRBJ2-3	TGTGCCAGCAGTCCCCCCCCACAGCGTCCTAGCACAGATACGCAGTATTTT	CASSPPPQRPSTDTQYF
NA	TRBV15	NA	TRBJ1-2	TGTGCCACCAGCATCCGGGGCGCCCTTTACTATGGCTACACCTTC	CATSIRGALYYGYTF
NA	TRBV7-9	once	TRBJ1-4	TGTGCCAGCAGCACAGGGAGGACTGAAAAACTGTTTTTT	CASSTGRTEKLFF
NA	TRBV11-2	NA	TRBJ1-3	TGTGCCAGCAGCCTCCTCCTTGGTCCCGGAAACACCATATATTTT	CASSLLLGPGNTIYF
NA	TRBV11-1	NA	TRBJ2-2	TGTGCCAGCAGCCACCCGACTTTAGGAGCGGCGAACACCGGGGAGCTGTTTTTT	CASSHPTLGAANTGELFF